The rows below give T cell receptor beta chains drawn from one sample of a study of shared clonotypes between healthy human individuals. Sequencing was performed with immunoSEQ multiplex PCR; in TCRdb, only in-frame clones are kept and a portion is missing. The table has about 980,000 clones, 60% to 85% seen once. The specimen sequenced was memory CD4+ T cells sorted from blood. These receptors all come from a man aged 18 to 35 in good health. CDR3s include the opening cysteine and the closing phenylalanine or tryptophan. D genes are given only for firm matches. Clone size is not always given. Where it is, it says once, few, many or a class for expanded clones.

CSASHIYGYTF | TGCAGTGCTAGTCATATTTATGGCTACACCTTC | 11 | TRBJ1-2 | TRBV20-1 | NA | many
CASSYAQGAYEQYF | TGTGCCAGCAGTTACGCACAGGGAGCCTACGAGCAGTACTTC | 14 | TRBJ2-7 | TRBV6-6 | NA | NA
CASSEVTSYEQYF | TGTGCCAGCAGCGAGGTCACGTCCTACGAGCAGTACTTC | 13 | TRBJ2-7 | TRBV6-1 | NA | once
CASRLGTSGPEQYF | TGTGCCAGCAGACTCGGGACTAGCGGTCCCGAGCAGTACTTC | 14 | TRBJ2-7 | TRBV6-5 | TRBD2 | NA
CASSLQGQHTDTQYF | TGTGCCAGCAGCTTACAGGGACAGCACACAGATACGCAGTATTTT | 15 | TRBJ2-3 | TRBV7-6 | TRBD1 | NA
CASSAAGGPREQFF | TGCGCCAGCAGCGCAGCGGGAGGGCCTCGGGAGCAGTTCTTC | 14 | TRBJ2-1 | TRBV5-1 | TRBD2 | NA
CASSDSNYGYTF | TGTGCCAGCAGTGACAGCAACTATGGCTACACCTTC | 12 | TRBJ1-2 | TRBV2 | NA | NA
CASSADVGELFF | TGTGCCAGCAGCGCCGACGTTGGCGAGCTGTTTTTT | 12 | TRBJ2-2 | TRBV2 | NA | NA
CAGGQGAYYEQYF | TGTGCCGGGGGACAGGGGGCTTACTACGAGCAGTACTTC | 13 | TRBJ2-7 | TRBV30 | TRBD1 | NA
CASSLSRTELAGYTF | TGCGCCAGCAGCTTGAGTCGGACAGAGCTGGCGGGATACACCTTC | 15 | TRBJ1-2 | TRBV5-1 | NA | NA
CASSSTGLNTEAFF | TGCGCCAGCAGCTCTACAGGGTTGAACACTGAAGCTTTCTTT | 14 | TRBJ1-1 | TRBV5-1 | NA | many
CASSLGPGEQYF | TGTGCCAGCAGCCTGGGACCGGGGGAGCAGTACTTC | 12 | TRBJ2-7 | TRBV7-9 | NA | NA
CASQSGIGGYTF | TGTGCCAGTCAGTCGGGAATCGGTGGCTACACCTTC | 12 | TRBJ1-2 | TRBV25-1 | NA | NA
CASSDSPLTQTQYF | TGCGCCAGCAGTGATTCTCCACTAACCCAGACGCAGTATTTT | 14 | TRBJ2-3 | TRBV10-1 | NA | NA
CASSLAGSANEKLFF | TGCGCCAGCAGCTTGGCAGGGTCGGCTAATGAAAAACTGTTTTTT | 15 | TRBJ1-4 | TRBV5-1 | NA | once
CASSAPSYEQYF | TGTGCCAGCAGTGCCCCCTCCTACGAGCAGTACTTC | 12 | TRBJ2-7 | TRBV6-1 | NA | NA
CASRSSGVNQPQHF | TGTGCCAGTAGGAGTTCGGGTGTAAATCAGCCCCAGCATTTT | 14 | TRBJ1-5 | TRBV19 | NA | NA
CASSSSGRALVADTQYF | TGTGCCAGCAGCAGTAGCGGGAGGGCCTTGGTAGCAGATACGCAGTATTTT | 17 | TRBJ2-3 | TRBV21-1 | NA | NA
CASSSGYNDYGYTF | TGTGCCAGCTCATCAGGGTATAATGACTATGGCTACACCTTC | 14 | TRBJ1-2 | TRBV18 | NA | NA
CASSRGGSFYEQYF | TGTGCCAGTAGTAGGGGCGGGAGCTTTTACGAGCAGTACTTC | 14 | TRBJ2-7 | TRBV19 | TRBD2 | NA
CASSSLGTDSYEQYF | TGCGCCAGCAGCTCCCTCGGGACCGATTCCTACGAGCAGTACTTC | 15 | TRBJ2-7 | TRBV5-1 | NA | NA
CASSLNFGSYEQYF | TGTGCCAGCAGCTTAAATTTCGGAAGCTACGAGCAGTACTTC | 14 | TRBJ2-7 | TRBV11-2 | NA | NA
CASSVSTTGTSGNEQFF | TGTGCCAGCAGCGTCAGCACTACCGGGACTAGCGGCAATGAGCAGTTCTTC | 17 | TRBJ2-1 | TRBV9 | TRBD2 | NA
CASSLMGGETQYF | TGTGCCAGCAGCTTAATGGGTGGAGAGACCCAGTACTTC | 13 | TRBJ2-5 | TRBV7-2 | NA | NA
CASSPQGGRDEKLFF | TGTGCCAGCAGCCCCCAGGGGGGCAGGGATGAAAAACTGTTTTTT | 15 | TRBJ1-4 | TRBV11-2 | TRBD1 | NA